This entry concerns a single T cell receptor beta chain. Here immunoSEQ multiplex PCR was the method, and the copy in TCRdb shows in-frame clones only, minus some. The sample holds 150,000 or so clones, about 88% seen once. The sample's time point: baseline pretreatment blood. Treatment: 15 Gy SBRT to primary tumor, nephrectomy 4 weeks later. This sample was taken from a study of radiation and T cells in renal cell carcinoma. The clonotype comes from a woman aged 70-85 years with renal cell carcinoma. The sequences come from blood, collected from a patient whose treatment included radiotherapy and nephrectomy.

DNA for the CDR3: TGCAGCGTTCGACCCGACCGGGACTACAAGACCCAGTACTTC. Amino acids: CSVRPDRDYKTQYF. V gene TRBV29-1 combines with J gene TRBJ2-5; 7 bases match TRBD2. The J segment lost 6 bases and the V segment lost 5 bases, leaving 12 bases of the junction unmatched. The CDR3 extends over 14 amino acids. Germline CDR1 and CDR2: SQVTM and ANQGSEA.